What follows are 9 T cell receptor beta chains derived from one specimen sequenced in a study of CD8+ T cells in alopecia areata (dated by TCRdb to about 2018). The receptor library was made with the immunoSEQ multiplex PCR assay. RNA was extracted from all samples and reverse transcribed into cDNA as template for TCR sequencing. TCRdb stores this immuneACCESS table with in-frame sequences only. Part of the clones is absent; in the studies checked, under half of the shortfall reflects unresolved V genes, and no reason is known for the rest. This sample is represented by over 150,000 clones; roughly 60% of them were singletons. The ten largest clones capture 5.5% to 6% of the sample. The sample's time point label, in plain terms: roughly 24 weeks on oral tofacitinib. The sample's treatment or condition label, decoded: oral pan-JAK inhibitor, 5-10 mg twice daily. Source: CD4+ T cells sorted from blood, taken at week 24, from a patient treated with tofacitinib. Every receptor here comes from a human donor with alopecia areata.

V and J are TRBV6-5 and TRBJ2-2; D gene ambiguous. The CDR3 runs to 13 residues. Between the trimmed V and J ends, which lost 4 bases and 6 bases, there was a span of 9 bases. Germline-derived CDR1 and CDR2 are MNHEY and SVGAGI. CDR3 in DNA: TGTGCCAGCAGTTCCCCGGCGGCCGGGGAGCTGTTTTTT. It encodes CASSSPAAGELFF.

In this sample, this clone turned up many times. The chain combines TRBV5-6 with TRBJ2-6; 7 positions match TRBD1. The V segment lost 3 bases and the J segment 7 bases; nucleotides outside the gene matches: 7. Germline CDR1 SGHDT, CDR2 YYEEEE. This CDR3 region has 15 residues. CDR3 DNA sequence: TGTGCCAGCAGCTCCTTAAGACAGGGTGCCAACGTCCTGACTTTC. This sequence encodes CASSSLRQGANVLTF.

The V gene is TRBV4-2, the J gene TRBJ1-1; a possible D gene is TRBD1 (5 bases). The germline CDR1 and CDR2 sequences are LGHNA and YNFKEQ. V was clipped by 4 bases and J by 8 bases, with 26 bases between them. CDR3 length: 17 residues. DNA of the CDR3: TGTGCCAGCAGCCCGATGGGGGGGGACCGTCATCGGGCCGAAGCTTTCTTT. Its translation: CASSPMGGDRHRAEAFF.

The rearrangement links TRBV5-1 to TRBJ2-2; D remains unclear. Germline V gives CDR1 SGHRS, CDR2 YFSETQ. V was clipped by 2 bases and J by 5 bases, with 7 bases between them. The CDR3 totals 13 residues. The CDR3 DNA reads as TGCGCCAGCAGCTTTCTCGGGACCGGGGAGCTGTTTTTT. It translates to CASSFLGTGELFF.

The chain recombines TRBV5-4 with TRBJ2-5; D unresolved. V was pared by 6 bases and J by 9 bases, with 18 bases between. The CDR3 runs 13 residues. CDR1 SGHNT and CDR2 YYREEE come from the germline V gene (reference sequence). The CDR3 sequence: CASTSIKSSAQYF. CDR3 in DNA: TGTGCCAGCACCTCCATTAAGTCTTCGGCCCAGTACTTC.

This rearrangement joins TRBV6-1 to TRBJ2-3; 10 bases are shared with TRBD2. The CDR3 totals 15 residues. Unmatched junction bases numbered 1, after V lost 3 bases and J lost 1 base. From germline, CDR1 is MNHNS and CDR2 SASEGT. The CDR3 reads CASSDLAGGTDTQYF. The CDR3 nucleotides read TGTGCCAGCAGTGACCTAGCGGGGGGCACAGATACGCAGTATTTT.

V and J are TRBV28 and TRBJ1-2, with D perhaps TRBD1 (6 bases). Germline values: CDR1 MDHEN, CDR2 SYDVKM. This CDR3 has 13 amino acids. V was clipped by 1 base and J by 3 bases, with 6 bases between them. The CDR3 bases are TGTGCCAGCAGTTTATCAGGGGACTATGGCTACACCTTC. Protein sequence: CASSLSGDYGYTF.

The rearrangement links TRBV5-1 to TRBJ2-7; D not resolved. CDR3 length equals 15 residues. The germline V and J ends were trimmed by 0 bases and 0 bases, with 10 bases remaining between them. The V gene's germline CDR1 is SGHRS and CDR2 YFSETQ. Here the CDR3 reads CASSLGYPISYEQYF. The CDR3, as DNA: TGCGCCAGCAGCTTGGGCTATCCAATCTCCTACGAGCAGTACTTC.

This chain connects TRBV5-1 to TRBJ2-1; D is possibly TRBD1 (5 bases). The CDR3 has 14 amino acids. The germline V and J ends were trimmed by 4 bases and 10 bases, with 18 bases remaining between them. Germline CDR1 reads SGHRS; CDR2 reads YFSETQ. The CDR3 protein is CASSPLPTATEQFF. DNA for the CDR3: TGCGCCAGCAGCCCCCTCCCGACAGCTACGGAGCAGTTCTTC. Based on the CDR3 plus reference TRBV5-1 and TRBJ2-1, the full variable domain is KAGVTQTPRYLIKTRGQQVTLSCSPISGHRSVSWYQQTPGQGLQFLFEYFSETQRNKGNFPGRFSGRQFSNSRSEMNVSTLELGDSALYLCASSPLPTATEQFFGPGTRLTVL.